This TCR beta chain was sequenced for a study of shared clonotypes between healthy human individuals. Findings and limits, study-wide: Specimens sampled were limited to blood, with tissue repertoires likely differing.

CD4+ cells yielded CD45RA+ naive and CD45RA-negative memory subsets. This clone has just one count. What it recognizes is unknown. Assay: immunoSEQ multiplex PCR; the TCRdb copy retains only in-frame clones and omits some. The sample yields about 2.4 million clones, roughly 93% seen once. The source is a man aged 18 to 30 in good health. Some clones in this sample may be carry-over from other donors' samples. The sample was naive CD4+ T cells from PBMCs. As for subset: CD45RA+ positively selected.

CDR3 region: CASTIAGLETQYF. In DNA form, the CDR3 reads TGTGCCAGCACTATAGCGGGACTGGAGACCCAGTACTTC. The chain carries TRBV28 and TRBJ2-5, with 8 positions matching TRBD2. Germline-derived CDR1 and CDR2 are MDHEN and SYDVKM. The CDR3 consists of 13 residues. V lost 7 bases to trimming and J lost 5 bases; unmatched junction nucleotides: 6. Together with reference TRBV28 and TRBJ2-5, the CDR3 gives the full variable domain: DVKVTQSSRYLVKRTGEKVFLECVQDMDHENMFWYRQDPGLGLRLIYFSYDVKMKEKGDIPEGYSVSREKKERFSLILESASTNQTSMYLCASTIAGLETQYFGPGTRLLVL.